This T cell receptor (beta chain) was observed in a study of CD8 T cells in Susac syndrome. RNA, at roughly 0.5 to 1 ug, was reverse transcribed with random hexamers. The CDR3 of TCR beta was amplified by immunoSEQ multiplex PCR across 54 Vbeta and 13 Jbeta. Using its own MiXCR run on the immunoSEQ multiplex PCR reads, TCRdb lists one record per CDR3 protein. The data show 300,000 to 350,000 distinct CDR3 sequences, 90% to 95% seen once. This clonotype showed up just once. Per the germline V gene, CDR1 is SNHLY and CDR2 is FYNNEI. Trimming shortened V by 6 bases and J by 4 bases, and 12 bases separated the two germline ends. The CDR3 length is 14 residues. CD8+ and CD4+ T cells taken from blood had their TCR beta sequenced. FACS enriched CD8+ TEMRA cells, while bulk CD8+ and CD4+ were negatively isolated.

Sequencing was performed on CD4+ T cells from PBMCs. The TCR originated in a human donor with multiple sclerosis. The rearrangement links TRBV2 to TRBJ1-4, with D perhaps matching TRBD1 (5 bases). The CDR3 reads CASSQTENNEKLFF. In DNA, the CDR3 is TGTGCCAGCAGCCAGACAGAGAATAATGAAAAACTGTTTTTT.